This T cell receptor beta chain was recorded in a study of memory CD8 T cells in hepatitis C reinfection. Study-wide context: Samples late or after reinfection came 12 to 24 weeks post-detection.

The V gene's germline CDR1 is SGDLS and CDR2 YYNGEE. The CDR3 has 15 amino acids. Germline trimming cut 2 bases from V and 3 bases from J; bases unmatched to any gene: 4. Repertoires were generated with immunoSEQ multiplex PCR, while TCRdb's copy carries only in-frame clones and drops some. The sample holds some 44,000 clones, about 91% seen once. Time point described: late/post reinfection, 12 to 24 weeks after detection. No in vitro expansion preceded TCR sequencing of the sorted cells. What was sequenced was naive CD8+ T cells sorted from blood. This receptor was identified in a man between 18 and 29 years old with hepatitis C virus infection. The J gene is TRBJ2-2, the V gene TRBV9; TRBD2 matches at 7 bases. The CDR3 coding sequence is TGTGCCAGCAGCGTGCCTAGCGGATACACCGGGGAGCTGTTTTTT. Its protein is CASSVPSGYTGELFF.